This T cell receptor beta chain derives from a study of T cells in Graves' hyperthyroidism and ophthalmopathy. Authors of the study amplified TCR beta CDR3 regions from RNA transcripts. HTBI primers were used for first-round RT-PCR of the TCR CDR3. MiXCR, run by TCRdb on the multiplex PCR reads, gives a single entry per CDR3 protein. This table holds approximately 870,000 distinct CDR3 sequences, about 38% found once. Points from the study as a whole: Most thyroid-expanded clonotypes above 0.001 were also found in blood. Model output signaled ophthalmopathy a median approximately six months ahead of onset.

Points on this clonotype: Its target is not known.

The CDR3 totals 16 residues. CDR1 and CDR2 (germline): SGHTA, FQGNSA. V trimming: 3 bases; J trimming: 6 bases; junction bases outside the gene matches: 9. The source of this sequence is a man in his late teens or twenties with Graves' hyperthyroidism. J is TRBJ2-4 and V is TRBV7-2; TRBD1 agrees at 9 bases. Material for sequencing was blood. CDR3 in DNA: TGTGCCAGCAGCTTCCCACGGACAGGGGCGGTAAACATTCAGTACTTC. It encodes CASSFPRTGAVNIQYF.